A selection of T cell receptor beta chains follows, all from one sample in a study of monozygotic twins with inflammatory bowel disease. TCRdb reprocessed the 5' RACE reads and reports one entry per CDR3 protein, with no DNA. In total, the table holds roughly 100,000 distinct CDR3 sequences. The sequencing input was blood. The receptors shown here come from a human donor with ulcerative colitis or Crohn's disease, or a healthy co-twin of an affected twin (not recorded which). The CDR3 runs from the conserved cysteine through the conserved F or W.

TRBJ2-6 14 TRBV27 CASSLSAGANVLTF
TRBJ1-1 16 TRBV5-4 CASGPDGGGMNTEAFF
TRBJ2-1 15 TRBV5-1 CASSTGDRGLGEQFF
TRBJ2-7 12 TRBV3-1 CASSQDRGHEYF
TRBJ2-5 16 TRBV9 CASSVGPWVLQETQYF
TRBJ2-7 15 TRBV4-2 CASSQKSAGSYEQYF
TRBJ2-3 14 TRBV20-1 CSARWDLTTDTQYF
TRBJ2-7 15 TRBV15 CATSRDTSGSYEQYF
TRBJ2-2 11 TRBV6-2/TRBV6-3 CASSFSGELFF
TRBJ2-5 15 TRBV11-2 CASTGTSGLQETQYF
TRBJ2-6 17 TRBV10-3 CAIRGQTILSGANVLTF
TRBJ2-5 14 TRBV11-2 CASSAPPHLETQYF